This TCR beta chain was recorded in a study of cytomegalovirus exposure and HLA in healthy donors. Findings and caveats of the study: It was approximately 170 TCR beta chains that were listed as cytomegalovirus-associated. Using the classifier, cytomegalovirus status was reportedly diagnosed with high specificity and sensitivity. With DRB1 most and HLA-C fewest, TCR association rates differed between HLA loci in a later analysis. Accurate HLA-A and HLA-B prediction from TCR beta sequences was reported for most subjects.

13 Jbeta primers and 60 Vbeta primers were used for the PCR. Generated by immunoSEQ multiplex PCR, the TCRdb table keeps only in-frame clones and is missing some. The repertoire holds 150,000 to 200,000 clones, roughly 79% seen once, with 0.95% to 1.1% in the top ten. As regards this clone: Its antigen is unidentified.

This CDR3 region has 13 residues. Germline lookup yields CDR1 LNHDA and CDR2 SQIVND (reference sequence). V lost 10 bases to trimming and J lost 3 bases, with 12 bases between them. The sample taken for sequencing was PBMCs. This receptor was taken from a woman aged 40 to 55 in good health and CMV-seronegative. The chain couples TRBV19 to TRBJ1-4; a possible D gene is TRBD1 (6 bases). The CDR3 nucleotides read TGTGCCACTCACAGGGACCCTAATGAAAAACTGTTTTTT. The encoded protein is CATHRDPNEKLFF.